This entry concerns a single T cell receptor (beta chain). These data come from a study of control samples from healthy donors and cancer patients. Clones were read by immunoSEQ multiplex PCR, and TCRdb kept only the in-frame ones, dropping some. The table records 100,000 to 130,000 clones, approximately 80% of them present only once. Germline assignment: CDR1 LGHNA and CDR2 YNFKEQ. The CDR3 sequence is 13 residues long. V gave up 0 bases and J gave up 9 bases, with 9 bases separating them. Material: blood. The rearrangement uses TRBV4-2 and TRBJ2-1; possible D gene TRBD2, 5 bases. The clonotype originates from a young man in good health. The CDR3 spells CASSQELEAEQFF. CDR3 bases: TGTGCCAGCAGCCAAGAACTAGAAGCTGAGCAGTTCTTC.